The 8 T cell receptor beta chains below all came from one sample that was sequenced in a study of OX40 agonist ivuxolimab in advanced cancers. Libraries were prepared by immunoSEQ multiplex PCR; TCRdb keeps only in-frame clonotypes and omits some of them. The table includes about 26,000 clones, about nine tenths detected once. Sequencing used CD4+ or CD8+ T cells sorted from blood, obtained in a trial of the OX40 agonist ivuxolimab. These receptors were obtained from an adult with an advanced solid tumor such as melanoma, head and neck, liver or kidney cancer.

V gene TRBV15 combines with J gene TRBJ1-1; 7 nucleotides agree with TRBD1. The CDR3 spans 17 residues. Losses at the gene ends were 6 bases for V and 0 bases for J; bases not matched to a gene: 13. The V gene's germline CDR1 is LNHNV and CDR2 YYDKDF (reference sequence). CDR3 sequence reads: CATRGQVPGSMNTEAFF. The CDR3 region has the DNA TGTGCCACCAGAGGACAGGTTCCAGGTTCCATGAACACTGAAGCTTTCTTT.

V and J are TRBV4-2 and TRBJ2-1, with 16 bases lining up with TRBD2. The CDR3 extends over 20 amino acids. Unmatched junction bases numbered 11, after V lost 3 bases and J lost 3 bases. Germline CDR1 and CDR2: LGHNA and YNFKEQ. The CDR3 nucleotides are TGTGCCAGCAGCCACCCCGACGGGACTAGCGGGGGGGGTTTCTACAATGAGCAGTTCTTC. It encodes CASSHPDGTSGGGFYNEQFF.

The chain couples TRBV27 to TRBJ1-1, with D tentatively TRBD1 (5 bases). The V gene lost 5 bases and the J gene lost 4 bases, with 14 bases spanning the gap. Germline CDR1 MNHEY, CDR2 SMNVEV (reference sequence). This CDR3 spans 14 amino acids. The CDR3 protein is CASSLRDVGTEAFF. CDR3 bases: TGTGCCAGCAGTCTCAGGGACGTGGGCACTGAAGCTTTCTTT.

The chain couples TRBV9 to TRBJ2-3; 8 bases are shared with TRBD2. V was clipped by 3 bases and J by 2 bases; unmatched bases: 8. CDR1 and CDR2 from the germline V gene are SGDLS and YYNGEE. The CDR3 totals 16 residues. CDR3 DNA sequence: TGTGCCAGCAGCGATCCCGGGACTAGGAACACAGATACGCAGTATTTT. Translation: CASSDPGTRNTDTQYF.

This sequence joins TRBV29-1 and TRBJ2-7, with 8 positions matching TRBD2. From germline, CDR1 is SQVTM and CDR2 ANQGSEA. This CDR3 contains 14 residues. The ends lost 2 bases at V and 4 bases at J; junction bases unmatched: 7. CDR3 amino acids: CSVEFPGGPYEQYF. The DNA of the CDR3 is TGCAGCGTTGAATTCCCGGGAGGGCCTTACGAGCAGTACTTC.

This clone has only a few counts. The chain combines TRBV9 with TRBJ1-1; D unresolved. This CDR3 is built from 14 residues. Germline CDR1 reads SGDLS; CDR2 reads YYNGEE. Trimming stripped 3 bases from V and 4 bases from J, with 13 bases between. Written as DNA, the CDR3 is TGTGCCAGCAGCGGTGGGTCCCTAATCACTGAAGCTTTCTTT. Its translation is CASSGGSLITEAFF.

This chain links TRBV4-1 with TRBJ2-5; tentatively, D is TRBD2 (6 bases). From germline, CDR1 is MGHRA and CDR2 YSYEKL. The CDR3 extends over 16 amino acids. Trimming pared 3 bases from V and 1 base from J, leaving 15 bases between. CDR3 DNA: TGCGCCAGCAGCCAGTTCGGGAGTAGCGTCCAAGAGACCCAGTACTTC. This encodes CASSQFGSSVQETQYF.

This chain joins TRBV6-1 and TRBJ2-6; 9 bases map to TRBD1. Looked up from germline, CDR1 is MNHNS and CDR2 is SASEGT. The CDR3 sequence is 17 residues long. Losses at the gene ends were 4 bases for V and 0 bases for J; bases not matched to a gene: 4. CDR3 sequence (DNA): TGTGCCAGCAGTGGGGACAGGGTAGTCTCTGGGGCCAACGTCCTGACTTTC. Its translation: CASSGDRVVSGANVLTF.